Below are 8 T cell receptor beta chains sequenced from a single sample in a study of cytomegalovirus exposure and HLA in healthy donors. The PCR had 60 Vbeta and 13 Jbeta primers. Clones were sequenced by immunoSEQ multiplex PCR, and TCRdb holds only the in-frame ones, with some missing. The sample contains 80,000 to 100,000 clones, 60% to 80% of which appear only once. Sequenced sample: PBMCs. These receptors came from a man aged 45-65 years in good health and CMV-seropositive.

This clone came up once. V usage is TRBV6-6 and J usage is TRBJ1-6; no clear D. The CDR3 totals 14 residues. Germline CDR1 reads MNHNY; CDR2 reads SVGAGI (reference sequence). Trimming took off 6 bases at V and 7 bases at J, with 13 bases between the two ends. The CDR3 DNA is TGTGCCAGCAGGCCGGGGTTGAGAAATTCACCCCTCCACTTT. The encoded protein is CASRPGLRNSPLHF.

V gene TRBV28 combines with J gene TRBJ1-1, with D unresolved. V dropped 8 bases and J dropped 1 base, with 17 bases sitting between them. This CDR3 comprises 15 residues. Germline-derived CDR1 and CDR2 are MDHEN and SYDVKM. CDR3: CASPPDFRENTEAFF. CDR3 DNA: TGTGCCAGCCCGCCCGACTTCCGGGAGAACACTGAAGCTTTCTTT.

The chain carries TRBV10-3 and TRBJ1-5, with TRBD1 matching over 7 bases. The length of the CDR3 is 16 residues. V shed 7 bases and J 3 bases; nucleotides not matched to a gene: 12. The germline CDR1 and CDR2 sequences are ENHRY and SYGVKD. The CDR3 protein is CAITVTGRLLNQPQHF. CDR3 coding DNA: TGTGCCATCACAGTGACAGGGCGGCTTCTCAATCAGCCCCAGCATTTT.

V and J are TRBV10-2 and TRBJ1-6; 7 bases map to TRBD1. Germline values: CDR1 WSHSY, CDR2 SAAADI. This CDR3 is built from 14 residues. V lost 3 bases, J lost 7 bases, and 3 bases stayed unmatched. The CDR3 DNA reads TGCGCCAGCAGTGAAGGGGGACAGAATTCACCCCTCCACTTT. Its translation is CASSEGGQNSPLHF.

The genes are TRBV11-3 and TRBJ2-7; 7 bases match TRBD2. The CDR3 is 13 amino acids. Germline values: CDR1 SGHNT, CDR2 YENEEA. The V segment lost 4 bases and the J segment 3 bases; nucleotides outside the gene matches: 3. CDR3 sequence (DNA): TGTGCCAGCAGCTCGGGACTAAGCTACGAGCAGTACTTC. It translates to CASSSGLSYEQYF.

This clone has just a few counts. The V and J genes are TRBV6-1 and TRBJ2-7; D unresolved. Trimming removed 0 bases at V and 12 bases at J, with 15 bases between. Germline-derived CDR1 and CDR2 are MNHNS and SASEGT. The CDR3 has 13 amino acids. CDR3 nucleotide sequence: TGTGCCAGCAGTGAAGCGCCCGGATTCGGCGGGTACGTC. Protein sequence: CASSEAPGFGGYV.

This clone was recorded only once. The chain is built from TRBV7-2 and TRBJ1-1; D gene ambiguous. The V end lost 5 bases, the J end lost 1 base, and 8 bases lay between the germline ends. The CDR3 totals 13 residues. Germline values: CDR1 SGHTA, CDR2 FQGNSA. The CDR3 sequence is CASSRTANTEAFF. CDR3 nucleotide sequence: TGTGCCAGCAGCCGCACAGCGAACACTGAAGCTTTCTTT.

This clone was seen only a few times. J is TRBJ2-3 and V is TRBV27, with 10 bases aligning to TRBD2. Germline lookup yields CDR1 MNHEY and CDR2 SMNVEV (reference sequence). This CDR3 region has 16 residues. V lost 8 bases, J lost 6 bases, and 14 bases stayed unmatched. The CDR3 coding sequence is TGTGCCAGCGGTTCCTTGACTAGCGGGCTGGGGGATACGCAGTATTTT. Translating gives CASGSLTSGLGDTQYF.